This TCR beta chain originates from a study of blood T cell repertoires in COVID-19. Study details: The samples span acute and convalescent COVID-19 from the United States, Italy and Spain.

Germline V gives CDR1 LGHNA, CDR2 YSLEER. The CDR3 covers 15 residues. Unmatched junction bases numbered 5, after V lost 1 base and J lost 7 bases. During active infection, Seattle patients enrolled and were then monitored through disease. Only in-frame clones appear in the TCRdb table, and some are missing; sequencing was by immunoSEQ multiplex PCR. The sample lists some 56,000 clones; under 90% were seen once. The TCR was taken from an elderly man with COVID-19, enrolled during active disease. The sample taken for sequencing was peripheral blood. The chain has TRBV4-3 and TRBJ1-2, with 11 nucleotides matching TRBD1. CDR3 in amino acids: CASSQAWTGGTGYTF. DNA of the CDR3: TGCGCCAGCAGCCAAGCCTGGACAGGGGGCACTGGCTACACCTTC.